The present T cell receptor beta chain was sequenced within a study of shared clonotypes between healthy human individuals. Notes on the study in general: Depth of sequencing was expected to influence donor clonotype sharing.

Of note for this clone: The antigen is undetermined.

TCRdb's table, derived via immunoSEQ multiplex PCR, lists solely in-frame clones and lacks some. The table shows about 1.1 million clones, with approximately 75% occurring only once. The CDR3 has 15 residues. The V and J ends lost 4 bases and 2 bases, in that order; junction bases with no gene match: 4. CDR1 and CDR2 from the germline V gene are SGHRS and YFSETQ. This sequence was found in a man younger than 30 in good health. Some clones in this sample may be carry-over from other donors' samples. Sequencing was performed on memory CD4+ T cells from PBMCs. Regarding subset: CD45RA-negative fraction. The V gene is TRBV5-1, the J gene TRBJ1-3; TRBD1 matches at 9 bases. CDR3 nucleotide sequence: TGCGCCAGCAGCGGGGGACAGGGCCCTGGAAACACCATATATTTT. Translated, it gives CASSGGQGPGNTIYF.